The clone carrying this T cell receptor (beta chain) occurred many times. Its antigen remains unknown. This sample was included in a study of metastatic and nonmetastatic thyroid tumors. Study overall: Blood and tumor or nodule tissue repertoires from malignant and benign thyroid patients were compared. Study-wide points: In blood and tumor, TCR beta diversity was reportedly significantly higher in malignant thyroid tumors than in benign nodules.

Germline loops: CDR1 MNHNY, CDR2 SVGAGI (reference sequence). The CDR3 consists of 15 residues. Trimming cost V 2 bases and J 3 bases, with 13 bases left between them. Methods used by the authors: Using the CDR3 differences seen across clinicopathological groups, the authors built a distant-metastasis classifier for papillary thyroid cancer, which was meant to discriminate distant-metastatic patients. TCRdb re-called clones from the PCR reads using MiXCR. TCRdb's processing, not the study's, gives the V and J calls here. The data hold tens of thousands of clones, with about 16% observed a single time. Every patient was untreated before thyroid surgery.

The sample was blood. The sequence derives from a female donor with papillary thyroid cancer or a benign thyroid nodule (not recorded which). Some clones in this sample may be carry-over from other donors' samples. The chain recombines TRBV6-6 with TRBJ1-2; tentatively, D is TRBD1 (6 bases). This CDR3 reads CASSYAGQDHYGYTF. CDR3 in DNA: TGTGCCAGCAGTTACGCGGGACAAGACCACTATGGCTACACCTTC.